The clone carrying this TCR beta chain was seen just once. Original methodology: From reference gene primer amplification, estimates of nucleated cell counts were derived. The protocol was immunoSEQ multiplex PCR, while the TCRdb copy is restricted to in-frame clones and leaves out a portion. The D gene and trimming were derived from the DNA, and the V and J assignments and clone size from that table. The repertoire has roughly 200,000 clones, 88% of them found once; the top ten carry less than 2%. This sample was taken from a study of blood T cell repertoires in COVID-19. The wider study: Samples representing acute and convalescent COVID-19 were sourced from the United States, Italy and Spain. The analysed material was cDNA or gDNA that came from T cells, B-cell-depleted T cells, or PBMCs.

The CDR3 sequence is 15 residues long. Per the germline V gene, CDR1 is SGHRS and CDR2 is YFSETQ. Between the trimmed V and J ends, which lost 4 bases and 1 base, there was a span of 12 bases. The chain carries TRBV5-1 and TRBJ1-5; the D gene is possibly TRBD1 (6 bases). The TCR sequence derives from a man between 70 and 80 years old with acute or convalescent COVID-19. Sequencing used peripheral blood. The CDR3 DNA reads as TGCGCCAGCAGCCTAGTTACAGGGAGCAATCAGCCCCAGCATTTT. This gives the protein CASSLVTGSNQPQHF.